This entry lists 14 T cell receptor beta chains sequenced from one sample in a study of T cells in women clearing cervical HPV infection. Assay: immunoSEQ multiplex PCR; the TCRdb copy retains only in-frame clones and omits some. Its table lists tens of thousands of clones. The sample was blood buffy coat. The receptor set was obtained from a woman aged 18-70 years with a cervical HPV16 infection that either progressed to CIN3+ or cleared (not recorded which).

Comments on this clone: The missing CDR3 end, 3 residues past where the read stops, is filled in from the germline J gene. The rearrangement joins TRBV7-6 to TRBJ2-3; D is tentatively TRBD1 or TRBD2 (5 bases each). The CDR3 has 15 residues. Germline loops: CDR1 SGHVS, CDR2 FNYEAQ. The DNA read from the CDR3 is TGTGCCAGCAGCTTATCTAATGAGGGGAATCAGCCG. Translation: CASSLSNEGNQP. Given in full, the CDR3 is CASSLSNEGNQPQYF.

Worth noting for this clone: Coverage ceases 3 residues before the CDR3 finishes, and the germline J gene fills in the end. The chain is built from TRBV20-1 and TRBJ1-4; D is undetermined. The CDR3 length is 13 residues. CDR1 and CDR2 from the germline V gene are DFQATT and SNEGSKA (reference sequence). The CDR3 bases that were read are TGCAGTGCTAGAGATACTCTTAATTCACCA. Translated: CSARDTLNSP. The CDR3 as a whole reads CSARDTLNSPLFF.

To note about this clone: The sequenced fragment ends 3 residues before the CDR3 boundary, so the rest is inferred from the germline J gene. This chain links TRBV7-9 with TRBJ1-2, with a possible D match to TRBD1 (5 bases). Germline assignment: CDR1 SEHNR and CDR2 FQNEAQ (reference sequence). This CDR3 region has 14 residues. CDR3 protein: CASSIRAGSNIYTF. The CDR3 DNA, read in part, is TGTGCCAGCAGTATAAGGGCAGGGTCAAACATC.

On this clone: The read finishes 3 residues shy of the CDR3 end, and the germline J gene is used to complete it. The chain carries TRBV19 and TRBJ2-3; 7 nucleotides line up with TRBD2. The CDR3 spans 17 residues. The V gene's germline CDR1 is LNHDA and CDR2 SQIVND (reference sequence). Incomplete CDR3 DNA: TGTGCCAGTAGTATGCGGGGGATAATCGGAAGCAATCAGCCG. As protein: CASSMRGIIGSNQP. The whole CDR3 sequence is CASSMRGIIGSNQPQYF.

Note on this clone: From the germline J gene comes the end of the CDR3, since the read stops 3 residues before it. The chain carries TRBV20-1 and TRBJ2-5; 8 positions agree with TRBD2. Trimming at V came to 3 bases and at J to 7 bases, leaving 7 bases not matched to a gene. The CDR3 has 13 residues. The germline V gene encodes CDR1 DFQATT and CDR2 SNEGSKA (reference sequence). CDR3 DNA, as far as it was read: TGCAGTGCTAGTGCAGCGGGAGTGGGGACC. Its protein product is CSASAAGVGT. The CDR3 as a whole reads CSASAAGVGTQYF.

In the case of this clone: Sequencing ends 3 residues short of the CDR3 end; the germline J gene provides the rest. The same CDR3 arises from other DNA sequences in this sample as well. V is TRBV5-4 and J is TRBJ1-1; possibly TRBD1 for D (5 bases). CDR1 is SGHNT, CDR2 YYREEE, per germline (reference sequence). This CDR3 comprises 14 residues. CDR3 DNA (partial): TGTGCCAGCAACCCGTTCAGGGATCCCTCCGTC. Its protein product is CASNPFRDPSV. The CDR3 reads in full as CASNPFRDPSVAFF.

Concerning this clone: With the read ending 3 residues before the CDR3 end, the germline J gene is used to fill in that end. This chain uses TRBV30 with TRBJ2-1; D is undetermined. The CDR3 loop spans 13 amino acids. V dropped 0 bases and J dropped 9 bases, with 12 bases sitting between them. Germline-derived CDR1 and CDR2 are GTSNPN and SVGIG (reference sequence). CDR3 DNA (partial): TGTGCCTGGAGTGTACTGGCAGGCACTGAG. Translation: CAWSVLAGTE. The CDR3, in full, reads CAWSVLAGTEQFF.

Comments on this clone: The read is 3 residues too short to cover the CDR3 end, so that end is filled in from the germline J gene. The chain has TRBV2 and TRBJ1-2; 10 bases are shared with TRBD1. The V gene's germline CDR1 is SNHLY and CDR2 FYNNEI. V shed 3 bases, J shed 2 bases, and the junction held 6 bases outside the gene matches. The CDR3 is 16 amino acids. The CDR3 DNA, read in part, is TGTGCCAGCAGTGAGTGGGGGACAGGGGTAAACTATGGC. Protein: CASSEWGTGVNYG. The whole CDR3 region reads CASSEWGTGVNYGYTF.

In the case of this clone: The read finishes 3 residues shy of the CDR3 end, and the germline J gene is used to complete it. This rearrangement joins TRBV10-3 to TRBJ1-2; 9 positions match TRBD1. Germline CDR1 is ENHRY and CDR2 is SYGVKD. The CDR3 extends over 14 amino acids. V lost 7 bases to trimming and J lost 6 bases; unmatched junction nucleotides: 9. The DNA read from the CDR3 is TGTGCCATCAATGATCCGGACAGGGGTCATGGC. It translates to CAINDPDRGHG. The CDR3 in its entirety is CAINDPDRGHGYTF.

A word on this clone: The sequenced fragment ends 3 residues before the CDR3 boundary, so the rest is inferred from the germline J gene. The V gene is TRBV6-2 or TRBV6-3, the J gene TRBJ2-3, with D possibly being TRBD1 (6 bases). This CDR3 region has 16 residues. CDR1 and CDR2 (germline): MNHEY, SVGEGT. The V end was cut by 5 bases, the J end by 1 base, with 16 bases between. The CDR3 bases that were read are TGTGCCAGCAGTCGACCCAGGGGATCGGGCACAGATACG. It is translated as CASSRPRGSGTDT. From start to end, the CDR3 is CASSRPRGSGTDTQYF.

About this clone itself: The read terminates 3 residues ahead of where the CDR3 ends, so the germline J gene completes it. The genes are TRBV5-4 and TRBJ1-3; D is ambiguous. The CDR3 runs 15 residues. Between the trimmed V and J ends, which lost 3 bases and 4 bases, there was a span of 14 bases. CDR1 is SGHNT and CDR2 is YYREEE in the germline V gene (reference sequence). CDR3 bases read: TGTGCCAGCAGCTCGGGTCTGATCCCCGGAAACACC. It specifies CASSSGLIPGNT. The CDR3 reads in full as CASSSGLIPGNTIYF.

Note on this clone: The read falls 3 residues short of the CDR3 end, and the missing part is taken from the germline J gene. The chain carries TRBV20-1 and TRBJ2-3; D is unclear. Trimming removed 6 bases at V and 4 bases at J, with 2 bases between. CDR1 is DFQATT, CDR2 SNEGSKA, per germline (reference sequence). The CDR3 length is 9 residues. The CDR3 here is CSAADTQYF. CDR3 DNA (partial): TGCAGTGCCGCAGATACG.

In the case of this clone: The read ends 3 residues early relative to the CDR3; the germline J gene fills the gap. V is TRBV6-1 and J is TRBJ2-7; D is perhaps TRBD1 or TRBD2 (5 bases each). The CDR3 length is 14 residues. Germline assignment: CDR1 MNHNS and CDR2 SASEGT. The germline V and J ends were trimmed by 4 bases and 6 bases, with 16 bases remaining between them. CDR3 region: CASSARLRGPEQYF. CDR3 DNA, as far as it was read: TGTGCCAGCAGTGCCAGATTGAGGGGCCCCGAG.

Remarks on this clone: From the germline J gene comes the end of the CDR3, since the read stops 3 residues before it. The V and J genes are TRBV18 and TRBJ1-2; D is possibly TRBD1 (6 bases). Per germline, CDR1 KGHSH and CDR2 LQKENI. This CDR3 contains 15 residues. The CDR3: CASSPPSRDNYDYTF. Partial CDR3 DNA: TGTGCCAGCTCACCACCGTCCCGGGACAACTACGAC.